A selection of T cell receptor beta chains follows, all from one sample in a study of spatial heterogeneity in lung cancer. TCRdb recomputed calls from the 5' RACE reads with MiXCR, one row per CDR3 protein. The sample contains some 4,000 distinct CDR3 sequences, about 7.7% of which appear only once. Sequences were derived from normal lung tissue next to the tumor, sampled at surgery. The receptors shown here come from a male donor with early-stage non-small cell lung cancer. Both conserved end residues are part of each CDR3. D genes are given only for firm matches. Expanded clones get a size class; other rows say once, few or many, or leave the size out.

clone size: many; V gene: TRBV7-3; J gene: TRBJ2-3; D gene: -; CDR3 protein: CASSLFGASSTDTQYF; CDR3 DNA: TGTGCCAGCAGCTTATTTGGGGCTTCAAGCACAGATACGCAGTATTTT
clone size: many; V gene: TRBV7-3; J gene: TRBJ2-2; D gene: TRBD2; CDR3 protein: CASSRGGDTGELFF; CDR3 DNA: TGTGCCAGCAGCCGTGGGGGGGACACCGGGGAGCTGTTTTTT
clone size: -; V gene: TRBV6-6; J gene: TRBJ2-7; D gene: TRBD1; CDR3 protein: CASRPGQGIEQYF; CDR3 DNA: TGTGCCAGTAGACCGGGACAGGGTATCGAGCAGTACTTC
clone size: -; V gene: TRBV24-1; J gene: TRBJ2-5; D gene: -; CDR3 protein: CATSERTGTYHEETQYF; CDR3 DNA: TGTGCCACCAGTGAAAGGACCGGGACATATCACGAAGAGACCCAGTACTTC
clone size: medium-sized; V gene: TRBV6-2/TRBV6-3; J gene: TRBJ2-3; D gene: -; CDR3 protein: CASSRLRRTSTDTQYF; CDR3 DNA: TGTGCCAGCAGTCGCCTTAGGCGGACTAGCACAGATACGCAGTATTTT
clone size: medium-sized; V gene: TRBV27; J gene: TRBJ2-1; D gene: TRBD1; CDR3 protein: CASSPGTGYNEQFF; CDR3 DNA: TGTGCCAGCAGTCCTGGGACAGGGTACAATGAGCAGTTCTTC
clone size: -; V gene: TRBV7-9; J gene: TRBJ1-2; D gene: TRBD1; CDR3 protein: CASSWDRGLGNGYTF; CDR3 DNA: TGTGCCAGCAGCTGGGACAGGGGGCTAGGGAATGGCTACACCTTC
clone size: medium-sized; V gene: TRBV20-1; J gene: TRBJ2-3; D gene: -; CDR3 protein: CSAKDRLTDTQYF; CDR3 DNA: TGCAGTGCTAAAGACAGACTAACAGATACGCAGTATTTT
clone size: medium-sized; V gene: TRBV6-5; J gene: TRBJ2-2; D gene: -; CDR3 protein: CASSSTGAAGGELFF; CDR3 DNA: TGTGCCAGCAGTTCCACTGGGGCGGCGGGCGGGGAGCTGTTTTTT
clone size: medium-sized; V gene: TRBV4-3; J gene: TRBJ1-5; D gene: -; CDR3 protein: CASSQDPGPQPQHF; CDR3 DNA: TGCGCCAGCAGCCAAGATCCAGGGCCTCAGCCCCAGCATTTT
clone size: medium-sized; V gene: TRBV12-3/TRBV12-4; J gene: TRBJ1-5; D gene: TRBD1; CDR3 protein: CASSTRSQGEDQPQHF; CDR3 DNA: TGTGCCAGCAGTACCCGTTCACAGGGGGAGGATCAGCCCCAGCATTTT
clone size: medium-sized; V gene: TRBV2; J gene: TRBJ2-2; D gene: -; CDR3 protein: CASSGRDFAGELFF; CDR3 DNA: TGTGCCAGCAGTGGAAGGGACTTCGCCGGGGAGCTGTTTTTT
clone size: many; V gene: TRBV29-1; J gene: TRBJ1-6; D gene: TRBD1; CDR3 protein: CSVRDREDSPLHF; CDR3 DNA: TGCAGCGTCCGGGACAGGGAGGATTCACCCCTCCACTTT
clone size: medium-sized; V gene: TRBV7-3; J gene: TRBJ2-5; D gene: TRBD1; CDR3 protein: CASSFQGAEGETQYF; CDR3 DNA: TGTGCCAGCAGCTTCCAGGGGGCAGAAGGAGAGACCCAGTACTTC
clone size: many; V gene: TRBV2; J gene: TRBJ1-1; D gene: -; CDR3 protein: CASRRGGTEAFF; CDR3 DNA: TGTGCCAGCAGACGCGGGGGCACTGAAGCTTTCTTT
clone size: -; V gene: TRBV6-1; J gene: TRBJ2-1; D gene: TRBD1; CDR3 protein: CASSPRGLGDEQFF; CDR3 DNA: TGTGCCAGCAGCCCCAGGGGGCTGGGGGATGAGCAGTTCTTC
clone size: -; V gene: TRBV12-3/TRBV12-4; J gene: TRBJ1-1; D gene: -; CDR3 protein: CASRTGSGATEAFF; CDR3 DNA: TGTGCCAGCAGAACAGGTTCTGGGGCGACTGAAGCTTTCTTT
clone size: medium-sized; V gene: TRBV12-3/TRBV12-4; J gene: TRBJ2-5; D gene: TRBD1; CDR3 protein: CASSLRQPRGETQYF; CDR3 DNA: TGTGCCAGCAGTTTAAGACAGCCCAGGGGGGAGACCCAGTACTTC
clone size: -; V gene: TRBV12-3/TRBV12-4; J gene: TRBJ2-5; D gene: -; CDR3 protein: CASSPFGLPDSETQYF; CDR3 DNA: TGTGCCAGCAGTCCATTTGGACTACCGGATTCCGAGACCCAGTACTTC
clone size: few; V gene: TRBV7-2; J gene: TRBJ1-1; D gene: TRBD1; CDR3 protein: CASSLARGGTEAFF; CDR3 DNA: TGTGCCAGCAGCTTAGCCAGGGGGGGCACTGAAGCTTTCTTT
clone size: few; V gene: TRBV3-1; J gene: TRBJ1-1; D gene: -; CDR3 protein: CASSQENSRKAFF; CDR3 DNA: TGTGCCAGCAGCCAAGAGAACAGCCGAAAAGCTTTCTTT
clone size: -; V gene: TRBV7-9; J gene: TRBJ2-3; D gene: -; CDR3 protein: CASSFNGEWGTDTQYF; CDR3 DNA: TGTGCCAGCAGCTTTAACGGGGAATGGGGCACAGATACGCAGTATTTT
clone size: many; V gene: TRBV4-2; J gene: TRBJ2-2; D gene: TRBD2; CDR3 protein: CASSQRLADTGELFF; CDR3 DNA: TGTGCCAGCAGCCAACGACTAGCAGACACCGGGGAGCTGTTTTTT
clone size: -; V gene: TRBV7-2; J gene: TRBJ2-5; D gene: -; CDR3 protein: CASSLEGTLQETQYF; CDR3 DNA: TGTGCCAGCAGCTTAGAGGGGACACTCCAAGAGACCCAGTACTTC
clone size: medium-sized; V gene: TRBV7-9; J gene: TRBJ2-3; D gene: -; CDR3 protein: CASSLVTSTDTQYF; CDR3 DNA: TGTGCCAGCAGCTTAGTTACTAGCACAGATACGCAGTATTTT
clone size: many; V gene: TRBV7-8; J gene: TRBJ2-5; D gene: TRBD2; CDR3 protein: CASSRRLAGGPVEETQYF; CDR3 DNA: TGTGCCAGCAGCCGAAGACTAGCGGGAGGGCCTGTGGAAGAGACCCAGTACTTC
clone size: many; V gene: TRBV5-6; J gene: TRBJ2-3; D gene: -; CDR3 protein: CASSPDLRVADTQYF; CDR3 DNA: TGTGCCAGCAGCCCGGATTTGAGAGTAGCAGATACGCAGTATTTT
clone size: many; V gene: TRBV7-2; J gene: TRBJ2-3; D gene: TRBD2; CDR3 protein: CASSQGIAGVTQYF; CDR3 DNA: TGTGCCAGCAGCCAGGGGATAGCGGGAGTTACGCAGTATTTT
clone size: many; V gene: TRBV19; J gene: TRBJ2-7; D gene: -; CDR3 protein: CASSNPASREQYF; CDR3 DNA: TGTGCCAGTAGCAACCCAGCATCCCGAGAGCAGTACTTC
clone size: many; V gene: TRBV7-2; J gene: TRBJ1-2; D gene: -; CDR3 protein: CASSLVESGYTF; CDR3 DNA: TGTGCCAGCAGCTTAGTCGAGAGTGGCTACACCTTC
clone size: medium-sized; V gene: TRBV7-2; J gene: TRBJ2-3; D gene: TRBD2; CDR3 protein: CASSLMTSGGDSTDTQYF; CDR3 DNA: TGTGCCAGCAGCTTAATGACTAGCGGGGGGGATAGCACAGATACGCAGTATTTT
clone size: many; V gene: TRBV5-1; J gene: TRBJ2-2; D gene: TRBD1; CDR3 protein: CASSNRGLDGELFF; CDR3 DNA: TGCGCCAGCAGCAACAGGGGGTTGGACGGGGAGCTGTTTTTT
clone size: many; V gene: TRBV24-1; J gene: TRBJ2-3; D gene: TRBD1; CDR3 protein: CATSDEGTGSTDTQYF; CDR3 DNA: TGTGCCACCAGTGATGAAGGGACAGGGAGCACAGATACGCAGTATTTT
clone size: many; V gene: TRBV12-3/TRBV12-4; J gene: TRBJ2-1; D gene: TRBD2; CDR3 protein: CASSPTSGAYNEQFF; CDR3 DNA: TGTGCCAGCAGTCCCACTAGCGGGGCCTACAATGAGCAGTTCTTC
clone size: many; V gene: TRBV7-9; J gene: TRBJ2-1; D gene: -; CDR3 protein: CASSAGTNEQFF; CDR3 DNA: TGTGCCAGCAGTGCGGGGACAAATGAGCAGTTCTTC
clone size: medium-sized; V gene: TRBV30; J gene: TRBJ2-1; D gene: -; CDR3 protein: CAWSGQVNYNEQFF; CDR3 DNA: TGTGCCTGGAGTGGACAGGTTAACTACAATGAGCAGTTCTTC
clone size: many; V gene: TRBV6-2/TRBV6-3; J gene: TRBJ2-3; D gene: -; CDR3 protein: CASRVGGINTDTQYF; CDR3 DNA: TGTGCCAGCAGGGTAGGCGGGATAAACACAGATACGCAGTATTTT
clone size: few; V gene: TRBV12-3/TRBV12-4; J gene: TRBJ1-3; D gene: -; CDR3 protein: CASSLASGNTIYF; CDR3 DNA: TGTGCCAGCAGTTTAGCGTCGGGGAACACCATATATTTT
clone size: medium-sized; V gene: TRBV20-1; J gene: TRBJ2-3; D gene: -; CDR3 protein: CSAGGTRPTDTQYF; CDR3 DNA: TGCAGTGCCGGCGGGACCAGACCCACAGATACGCAGTATTTT
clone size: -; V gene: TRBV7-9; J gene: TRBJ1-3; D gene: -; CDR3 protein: CASSLGDQGSGNTIYF; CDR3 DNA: TGTGCCAGCAGCTTAGGGGACCAGGGATCTGGAAACACCATATATTTT
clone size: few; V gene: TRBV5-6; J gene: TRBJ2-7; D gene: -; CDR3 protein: CASRRWGTYEQYF; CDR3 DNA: TGTGCCAGCAGAAGGTGGGGAACCTACGAGCAGTACTTC
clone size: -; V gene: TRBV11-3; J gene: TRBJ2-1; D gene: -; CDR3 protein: CASSWGGMGNEQFF; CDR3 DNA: TGTGCCAGCAGCTGGGGGGGCATGGGCAATGAGCAGTTCTTC
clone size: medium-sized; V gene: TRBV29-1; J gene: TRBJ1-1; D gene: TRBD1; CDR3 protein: CSVEDRGTGMNTEAFF; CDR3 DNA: TGCAGCGTTGAAGATCGAGGGACAGGGATGAACACTGAAGCTTTCTTT
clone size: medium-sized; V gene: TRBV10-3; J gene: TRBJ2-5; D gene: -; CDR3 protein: CAISVRGETQYF; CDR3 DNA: TGTGCCATCAGTGTCCGGGGAGAGACCCAGTACTTC
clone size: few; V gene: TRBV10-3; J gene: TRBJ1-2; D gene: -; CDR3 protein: CATLQGSLYGYTF; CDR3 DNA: TGTGCCACCCTACAGGGTTCTCTCTATGGCTACACCTTC
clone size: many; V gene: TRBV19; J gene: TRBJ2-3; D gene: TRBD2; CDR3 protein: CASSIDGLAGADTQYF; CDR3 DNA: TGTGCCAGTAGTATCGACGGACTAGCGGGAGCAGATACGCAGTATTTT
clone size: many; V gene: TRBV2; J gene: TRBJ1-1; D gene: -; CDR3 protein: CASSRDGYTEAFF; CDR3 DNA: TGTGCCAGCAGCCGGGACGGGTACACTGAAGCTTTCTTT
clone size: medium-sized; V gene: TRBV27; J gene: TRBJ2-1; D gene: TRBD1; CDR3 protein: CASSIRGLYNEQFF; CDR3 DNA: TGTGCCAGCAGTATCAGGGGGTTGTACAATGAGCAGTTCTTC
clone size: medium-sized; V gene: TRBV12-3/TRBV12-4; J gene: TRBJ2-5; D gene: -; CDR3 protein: CASSLAAGVRQTQYF; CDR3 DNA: TGTGCCAGCAGTTTAGCGGCAGGGGTAAGGCAGACCCAGTACTTC
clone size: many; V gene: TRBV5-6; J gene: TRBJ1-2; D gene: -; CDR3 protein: CASSTDSGFYGYTF; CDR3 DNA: TGTGCCAGCAGCACGGACAGTGGCTTCTATGGCTACACCTTC
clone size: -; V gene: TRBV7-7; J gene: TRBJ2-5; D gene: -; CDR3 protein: CASSLGQGKTQYF; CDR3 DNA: TGTGCTAGCAGCTTAGGGCAGGGCAAGACCCAGTACTTC
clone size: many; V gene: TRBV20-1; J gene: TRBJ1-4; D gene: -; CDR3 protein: CSAADSHVEKLFF; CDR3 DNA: TGCAGTGCTGCGGACAGCCACGTCGAAAAACTGTTTTTT
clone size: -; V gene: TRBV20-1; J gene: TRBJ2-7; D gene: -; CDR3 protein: CSARDGTVYEQYF; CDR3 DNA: TGCAGTGCTAGAGATGGGACGGTCTACGAGCAGTACTTC